Below, 30 T cell receptor beta chains from the same sample are listed, as sequenced in a study of glioma-infiltrating T cells. TCR alpha and beta CDR3 regions were amplified from RNA using iRepertoire nested multiplex PCR. TCRdb independently ran MiXCR on the multiplex PCR reads; one entry per CDR3 protein. This table has approximately 88,000 distinct CDR3 sequences, about 23% appearing once. What was sequenced was glioma tissue, nonneoplastic brain tissue, or PBMCs (not recorded which). Receptor source: a human donor with low-grade glioma or glioblastoma, undergoing nonglioma brain surgery, or in good health (not recorded which).

This clonotype was counted at least ten times. This chain connects TRBV19 to TRBJ2-1; 15 nucleotides match TRBD2. Germline values: CDR1 LNHDA, CDR2 SQIVND (reference sequence). CDR3 length: 16 amino acids. The V gene end was trimmed by 7 bases and the J gene end by 7 bases; junction bases not matched to a gene: 8. The CDR3 DNA is TGTGCCAGTACACAAGGACTAGCGGGAGGGTTAAATGAGCAGTTCTTC. It codes for CASTQGLAGGLNEQFF.

This clonotype was counted only a few times. This may arise from a read error, as a much more abundant clone is one base away. The chain uses TRBV7-6 and TRBJ2-7, with D tentatively TRBD2 (5 bases). Per germline, CDR1 SGHVS and CDR2 FNYEAQ. V shed 0 bases and J shed 5 bases, with 14 bases lying between them. There are 15 residues in the CDR3. The chain's CDR3 is CASSLAQQERDEQYF. The CDR3 nucleotides are TGTGCCAGCAGCTTAGCACAGCAGGAGAGGGACGAGCAGTACTTC.

This clonotype was counted many times. CDR3: CASSRQRIAQYF. In DNA form, the CDR3 reads TGTGCCAGCAGTCGCCAACGAATCGCCCAGTACTTC. The chain recombines TRBV3-1 with TRBJ2-5; D gene uncertain. The germline gives CDR1 LGHDT, CDR2 YNNKEL (reference sequence). V lost 6 bases to trimming and J lost 9 bases, with 14 bases between them. The CDR3 totals 12 residues.

This clonotype was counted ten times or more. In DNA form, the CDR3 reads TGCAGTGTGACGGATCCCAATCAGCCCCAGCATTTT. Residues: CSVTDPNQPQHF. This chain connects TRBV20-1 to TRBJ1-5; D is uncertain. V gave up 7 bases and J gave up 3 bases, with 10 bases separating them. Germline lookup yields CDR1 DFQATT and CDR2 SNEGSKA (reference sequence). CDR3 length equals 12 residues.

Ten or more counts support this clonotype. This chain links TRBV2 with TRBJ1-1; D not resolved. Germline V gene sequence: CDR1 SNHLY, CDR2 FYNNEI. V lost 3 bases and J lost 0, with 8 bases in between. The CDR3 covers 14 residues. CDR3 region: CASSDGRLNTEAFF. The DNA for the CDR3 is TGTGCCAGCAGTGACGGACGCTTGAACACTGAAGCTTTCTTT. The variable domain in full, with the rest retrieved from reference TRBV2 and TRBJ1-1, is EPEVTQTPSHQVTQMGQEVILRCVPISNHLYFYWYRQILGQKVEFLVSFYNNEISEKSEIFDDQFSVERPDGSNFTLKIRSTKLEDSAMYFCASSDGRLNTEAFFGQGTRLTVV.

The sample holds many counts of this clonotype. The chain uses TRBV20-1 and TRBJ2-1; D may be TRBD1 (5 bases). The V gene's germline CDR1 is DFQATT and CDR2 SNEGSKA (reference sequence). V lost 4 bases to trimming and J lost 7 bases, with 14 bases between them. The CDR3 is 13 residues long. CDR3 protein: CSAKKTSGNEQFF. CDR3 in DNA: TGCAGTGCTAAAAAAACCTCAGGGAATGAGCAGTTCTTC.

This clonotype appeared many times. The chain couples TRBV20-1 to TRBJ2-7, with D hard to call. The germline CDR1 and CDR2 sequences are DFQATT and SNEGSKA (reference sequence). V was cut by 5 bases and J by 2 bases, with 7 bases left in between. This CDR3 contains 11 residues. Here the CDR3 reads CSAGRTYEQYF. The CDR3 DNA follows: TGCAGTGCTGGCCGTACCTACGAGCAGTACTTC.

V and J are TRBV3-1 and TRBJ2-1; tentative D call: TRBD2 (6 bases). Per germline, CDR1 LGHDT and CDR2 YNNKEL (reference sequence). The V gene lost 4 bases and the J gene lost 3 bases, with 13 bases spanning the gap. CDR3 length equals 15 residues. CDR3 residues: CASSPGTGDYNEQFF. In DNA form, the CDR3 reads TGTGCCAGCAGCCCCGGGACTGGAGACTACAATGAGCAGTTCTTC.

This clonotype was recorded many times. The V call is TRBV20-1, the J call TRBJ1-3; D not resolved. The ends were cut back, 3 bases at V and 0 bases at J, with 9 bases in the middle. Germline-derived CDR1 and CDR2 are DFQATT and SNEGSKA (reference sequence). The CDR3 runs to 14 residues. This CDR3 is CSARLSGSGNTIYF. In DNA, the CDR3 is TGCAGTGCTAGGCTCTCGGGCTCTGGAAACACCATATATTTT.

This chain links TRBV29-1 with TRBJ1-6, with D uncertain. Trimming removed 4 bases at V and 5 bases at J, with 9 bases between. Per the germline V gene, CDR1 is SQVTM and CDR2 is ANQGSEA. The CDR3 runs to 13 residues. CDR3 sequence: CSVGERHNSPLHF. CDR3 in DNA: TGCAGCGTTGGCGAGCGCCATAATTCACCCCTCCACTTT.

The chain links TRBV4-1 to TRBJ1-2; the match to TRBD1 covers 8 bases. V shed 1 base, J shed 0 bases, and the junction held 7 bases outside the gene matches. This CDR3 contains 17 residues. Germline-derived CDR1 and CDR2 are MGHRA and YSYEKL. This CDR3 reads CASSQALQGGSNYGYTF. CDR3 coding DNA: TGCGCCAGCAGCCAAGCCCTACAGGGGGGATCTAACTATGGCTACACCTTC.

This clonotype was detected many times. This chain connects TRBV20-1 to TRBJ1-6, with D possibly TRBD1 on 5 matching bases. Trimming removed 3 bases from V and 10 bases from J, with 13 bases in between. The CDR3 totals 13 residues. The germline V gene has CDR1 DFQATT and CDR2 SNEGSKA (reference sequence). In DNA form, the CDR3 reads TGCAGTGCTAGCAAGGGGATCAACTCACCCCTCCACTTT. This codes for CSASKGINSPLHF.

The chain recombines TRBV7-9 with TRBJ2-7, with 13 bases aligning to TRBD2. The V and J ends lost 5 bases and 3 bases, in that order; junction bases with no gene match: 13. The CDR3 is 18 residues long. Germline assignment: CDR1 SEHNR and CDR2 FQNEAQ (reference sequence). The chain's CDR3 is CASSARTSGGTRSYEQYF. CDR3 bases: TGTGCCAGCAGCGCCCGGACTAGCGGGGGAACTCGGAGCTACGAGCAGTACTTC.

This clonotype has ten or more counts. This chain links TRBV5-1 with TRBJ1-1; 10 nucleotides agree with TRBD1. Trimming cost V 3 bases and J 5 bases; bases outside gene matches: 4. The CDR3 spans 14 residues. Germline loops: CDR1 SGHRS, CDR2 YFSETQ. In DNA form, the CDR3 reads TGCGCCAGCAGCTCGACAGGGGGCTTAACTGAAGCTTTCTTT. Protein product: CASSSTGGLTEAFF.

The V gene is TRBV5-1, the J gene TRBJ2-1; 12 bases are shared with TRBD2. There are 20 residues in the CDR3. Germline assignment: CDR1 SGHRS and CDR2 YFSETQ. J was trimmed by 4 bases and V by 4 bases; bases with no gene match: 18. CDR3 protein: CASSLRTSGVSTGSYNEQFF. CDR3 in DNA: TGCGCCAGCAGCCTCAGGACTAGCGGGGTATCCACGGGTTCGTACAATGAGCAGTTCTTC.

The rearrangement uses TRBV29-1 and TRBJ1-4, with D possibly TRBD1 on 6 matching bases. The CDR3 has 13 amino acids. Per germline, CDR1 SQVTM and CDR2 ANQGSEA. The CDR3, as DNA: TGCAGAGCGATCGGGGGCACTAATGAAAAACTGTTTTTT. As protein: CRAIGGTNEKLFF.

J is TRBJ1-6 and V is TRBV7-2; D perhaps matches TRBD1 (5 bases). The CDR3 is made up of 18 amino acids. CDR1 SGHTA and CDR2 FQGNSA come from the germline V gene. The V gene lost 10 bases and the J gene lost 0 bases, with 22 bases spanning the gap. CDR3 sequence reads: CATPPTGSDSSYNSPLHF. CDR3 nucleotides: TGTGCCACCCCACCCACAGGTTCAGACAGCTCCTATAATTCACCCCTCCACTTT.

The sample holds many counts of this clonotype. The chain joins TRBV20-1 to TRBJ1-5; 11 bases are a match to TRBD1. Looked up from germline, CDR1 is DFQATT and CDR2 is SNEGSKA (reference sequence). V gave up 6 bases and J gave up 6 bases; unmatched junction bases: 4. CDR3 length: 13 residues. CDR3 in amino acids: CSAPGQGVQPQHF. The CDR3 DNA is TGCAGTGCCCCGGGACAGGGGGTTCAGCCCCAGCATTTT.

Comment on this clonotype: An end of the junction differs from the germline gene, which may be a read error. V and J are TRBV19 and TRBJ2-5; D is unresolved. Germline-derived CDR1 and CDR2 are LNHDA and SQIVND (reference sequence). The CDR3 runs 13 residues. CDR3 sequence reads: CAISWAVEETQYF. CDR3 DNA: TGTGCCATTAGTTGGGCGGTCGAGGAGACCCAGTACTTC. The full variable domain, rest sourced from reference TRBV19 and TRBJ2-5, is DGGITQSPKYLFRKEGQNVTLSCEQNLNHDAMYWYRQDPGQGLRLIYYSQIVNDFQKGDIAEGYSVSREKKESFPLTVTSAQKNPTAFYLCAISWAVEETQYFGPGTRLLVL.

This clonotype was seen many times. The chain couples TRBV27 to TRBJ2-6; D uncertain. The V end was cut by 3 bases, the J end by 0 bases, with 0 bases between. The CDR3 runs 13 residues. CDR1 is MNHEY and CDR2 is SMNVEV in the germline V gene (reference sequence). The CDR3 sequence is CASSFSGANVLTF. CDR3 nucleotide sequence: TGTGCCAGCAGTTTCTCTGGGGCCAACGTCCTGACTTTC.

The chain joins TRBV18 to TRBJ2-7, with 7 positions matching TRBD1. Germline V gene sequence: CDR1 KGHSH, CDR2 LQKENI. Trimming took 6 bases from V and 7 from J; bases not matched to a gene: 12. The CDR3 runs to 14 residues. DNA for the CDR3: TGTGCCAGCTCGTCCGGAGAGGGGGCAGAGGAGCAGTACTTC. Translating it yields CASSSGEGAEEQYF.

This rearrangement joins TRBV12-3 or TRBV12-4 to TRBJ1-5; no definite D call. Trimming removed 2 bases at V and 3 bases at J, with 8 bases between. This CDR3 has 14 amino acids. The DNA of the CDR3 is TGTGCCAGCAGTTTACGGGAGGTCAATCAGCCCCAGCATTTT. Amino acid sequence: CASSLREVNQPQHF.

This clonotype came up a few times. The V gene is TRBV29-1, the J gene TRBJ2-1, with TRBD2 identical over 9 bases. J lost 0 bases, V lost 8 bases, and 2 bases had no gene match. CDR1 is SQVTM, CDR2 ANQGSEA, per germline. This CDR3 is 13 amino acids long. CDR3 loop: CSFSGSSYNEQFF. The CDR3 nucleotides are TGCAGCTTTAGCGGGAGCTCCTACAATGAGCAGTTCTTC.

This clonotype showed up many times. This rearrangement joins TRBV6-4 to TRBJ2-1; D is ambiguous. V was pared by 2 bases and J by 0 bases, with 8 bases between. This CDR3 is built from 15 residues. Germline V gene sequence: CDR1 MRHNA, CDR2 SNTAGT. In DNA, the CDR3 is TGTGCCAGCAGTGACGGGATGGACTCCTACAATGAGCAGTTCTTC. Residues: CASSDGMDSYNEQFF.

In its sample, this clonotype ranks as medium-sized. J is TRBJ1-1 and V is TRBV20-1; D ambiguous. The CDR3 covers 11 residues. Germline V CDR1 and CDR2: DFQATT, SNEGSKA (reference sequence). V lost 6 bases and J lost 6, with 11 bases in between. The CDR3 nucleotides read TGCAGTGCAAGCGACTCGGCTGAAGCTTTCTTT. Amino acids: CSASDSAEAFF.

The CDR3, as DNA: TGTGCCAGCAGCTTAGGGCAGGAGTTCACAGATACGCAGTATTTT. Its translation: CASSLGQEFTDTQYF. The chain joins TRBV7-9 to TRBJ2-3; D remains unclear. With 1 base removed from V and 2 bases from J, the gap between germline ends came to 10 bases. The CDR3 runs to 15 residues. The germline V gene has CDR1 SEHNR and CDR2 FQNEAQ (reference sequence).

The chain combines TRBV7-7 with TRBJ2-7; TRBD1 matches at 10 bases. Germline CDR1 and CDR2: SSHAT and FNYEAQ (reference sequence). The V segment lost 3 bases and the J segment 4 bases; nucleotides outside the gene matches: 6. This CDR3 is built from 15 residues. The CDR3 loop reads CASSFGQGVLYEQYF. The CDR3 DNA reads TGTGCCAGCAGCTTCGGACAGGGGGTTTTGTACGAGCAGTACTTC.

This clonotype was seen at least ten times. The chain combines TRBV25-1 with TRBJ1-2; D unresolved. The ends were cut back, 6 bases at V and 7 bases at J, with 15 bases in the middle. The CDR3 consists of 13 residues. Germline loops: CDR1 MGHDK, CDR2 SYGVNS. In nucleotides, the CDR3 is TGTGCCAGCAGCCCCGGAAGGGCGGGTGGCTACACCTTC. Translated: CASSPGRAGGYTF.

This clonotype was seen only a few times. The rearrangement joins TRBV11-2 to TRBJ2-1; tentative D call: TRBD1 (5 bases). Germline CDR1 reads SGHAT; CDR2 reads FQNNGV. The CDR3 is 15 amino acids. The germline V and J ends were trimmed by 2 bases and 1 base, with 9 bases remaining between them. In DNA, the CDR3 is TGTGCCAGCAGCTTACGGCAGGGATCCTACAATGAGCAGTTCTTC. Protein: CASSLRQGSYNEQFF.

This clonotype was seen once. This likely comes from a read error, as the CDR3 has no conserved phenylalanine or tryptophan at its end. The rearrangement joins TRBV5-4 to TRBJ2-7, with 8 bases matching TRBD2. There are 18 residues in the CDR3. Germline V gives CDR1 SGHNT, CDR2 YYREEE (reference sequence). The V gene end was trimmed by 0 bases and the J gene end by 1 base; junction bases not matched to a gene: 12. The CDR3 nucleotides are TGTGCCAGCAGCTTGGAAGGTTTCGGGAGGGCTAGGTCCTACGAGCAGTACTTG. It translates to CASSLEGFGRARSYEQYL.